The text below deals with one TCR beta chain. This CDR3 has 16 residues. Unmatched junction bases numbered 10, after V lost 4 bases and J lost 7 bases. Germline assignment: CDR1 LGHDT and CDR2 YNNKEL (reference sequence). This sample is part of a study of blood T cells in healthy people across ages. The authors ran a second PCR of about 6 to 12 cycles using a sample-barcoded 5' primer and a J-beta primer mix. Each cDNA was tagged by a template-switch adaptor containing 12 random nucleotides. MiXCR, applied by TCRdb to the 5' RACE reads, yields one record per CDR3 protein. The repertoire includes about 1.7 million distinct CDR3 sequences, about 28% of them detected once, and approximately 7.7% sits in the top ten.

The chain uses TRBV3-1 and TRBJ2-1; TRBD1 matches at 10 bases. This clonotype originated in a woman aged 30 to 39 in good health. Sequencing used blood. The CDR3 sequence: CASSLYSTGGGNEQFF. DNA of the CDR3: TGTGCCAGCAGCCTGTATTCGACAGGGGGCGGGAATGAGCAGTTCTTC.